The 24 T cell receptor beta chains below come from one sample, sequenced in a study of post-analysis software for immune sequencing data. Prepared TCR beta cDNA libraries contained unique molecular identifiers. In TCRdb, the PCR reads were re-called with MiXCR into one record per CDR3 protein. This table has some 260,000 distinct CDR3 sequences, 36% appearing once. These receptors' antigens are unknown. Whole-study findings and limits: Controls had lower frequencies than patients of five TRBV segments, which included TRBV5-6, TRBV5-1 and TRBV20-1.

Sequences were obtained from blood. The receptors stem from a girl aged 5 to 17 with multiple sclerosis.

In regard to this clonotype: A much larger clone lies a single base off, so this may be a read error. The genes are TRBV14 and TRBJ2-1; TRBD2 might be the D (6 bases). The DNA end lines up better with TRBJ2-7; the J call may be wrong. CDR3 length: 17 residues. Germline CDR1 is SGHDN and CDR2 is FVKESK. The DNA of the CDR3 is TGTGCCAGCAGCCAAGGGTTCGGGGGACTTTCCTACAATGAGCAGTACTTC. Translated: CASSQGFGGLSYNEQYF.

The rearrangement uses TRBV5-1 and TRBJ2-3; no clear D. The V and J ends lost 0 bases and 3 bases respectively, with 14 bases between them. Germline CDR1 SGHRS, CDR2 YFSETQ. CDR3 length: 16 amino acids. Here the CDR3 reads CASSLGLGLDTDTQYF. The CDR3 DNA follows: TGCGCCAGCAGCTTGGGCCTGGGCCTAGATACAGATACGCAGTATTTT.

Concerning this clonotype itself: Since a much larger clone is just one base distant, this may be a read error. The V gene is TRBV6-5, the J gene TRBJ2-4; a weak D match, TRBD1 (6 bases). Germline V gene lookup returns CDR1 MNHEY and CDR2 SVGAGI. This CDR3 spans 14 amino acids. The ends were cut back, 10 bases at V and 1 base at J, with 14 bases in the middle. CDR3 in amino acids: CATRTVSAKNIQYF. Written as DNA, the CDR3 is TGTGCCACAAGGACAGTTTCTGCCAAAAACATTCAGTACTTC.

As regards this clonotype: This could be a read error, since a much larger clone is one nucleotide away. V and J are TRBV5-1 and TRBJ2-1; weak D call: TRBD1 (5 bases). Germline V gene lookup returns CDR1 SGHRS and CDR2 YFSETQ. V was pared by 3 bases and J by 4 bases, with 11 bases between. This CDR3 has 14 amino acids. The CDR3 region has the DNA TGCGCCAGCAGCTCGGCCGACAGTTACAATGAGCAGTTCTTC. It translates to CASSSADSYNEQFF.

This clonotype was seen repeatedly, ten times or more. The V call is TRBV2, the J call TRBJ1-6; D uncertain. CDR3 length equals 13 residues. Germline-derived CDR1 and CDR2 are SNHLY and FYNNEI. Trimming left V 11 bases short and J 6 bases short, with 14 bases between. Here the CDR3 reads CALRRAVNSPLHF. The CDR3 nucleotides are TGTGCCCTCCGGCGGGCAGTTAATTCACCCCTCCACTTT.

In this sample, this clonotype turned up many times. The chain joins TRBV29-1 to TRBJ1-1; D call uncertain. The length of the CDR3 is 13 residues. V gave up 6 bases and J gave up 0 bases, with 11 bases separating them. In germline, CDR1 is SQVTM, CDR2 ANQGSEA. The chain's CDR3 is CSVAKGLNTEAFF. The CDR3 DNA reads TGCAGCGTGGCCAAGGGTCTGAACACTGAAGCTTTCTTT.

The chain couples TRBV20-1 to TRBJ2-7; D gene ambiguous. Deletions cut 5 bases from V and 0 bases from J, with 8 bases between. CDR1 DFQATT and CDR2 SNEGSKA come from the germline V gene (reference sequence). This CDR3 spans 12 amino acids. CDR3 nucleotide sequence: TGCAGTGCTGAAGTGAGCTCCTACGAGCAGTACTTC. It codes for CSAEVSSYEQYF.

This clonotype was detected many times. V gene TRBV12-3 or TRBV12-4 combines with J gene TRBJ2-1; possible D gene TRBD2, 6 bases. This CDR3 has 15 amino acids. With 3 bases removed from V and 3 bases from J, the gap between germline ends came to 12 bases. CDR3 protein: CASSFAGRGYNEQFF. Here the CDR3 DNA reads TGTGCCAGCAGTTTTGCCGGGAGAGGCTACAATGAGCAGTTCTTC.

This clonotype was found many times. In DNA, the CDR3 is TGCGCCAGCAGTTCCGGGACAGTAGAGACCCAGTACTTC. Amino acids: CASSSGTVETQYF. The rearrangement uses TRBV5-1 and TRBJ2-5, with TRBD1 matching 7 bases. Germline CDR1 is SGHRS and CDR2 is YFSETQ. V trimming: 5 bases; J trimming: 4 bases; junction bases outside the gene matches: 5. This CDR3 spans 13 amino acids.

This clonotype was seen a few times. The chain carries TRBV4-2 and TRBJ1-2, with D maybe TRBD1 (5 bases). The germline V and J ends were trimmed by 5 bases and 0 bases, with 16 bases remaining between them. The CDR3 covers 16 residues. Germline V lookup: CDR1 LGHNA, CDR2 YNFKEQ. The CDR3 bases are TGTGCCAGCAGCAAAGTCGGGACGAAAGCTAACTATGGCTACACCTTC. It specifies CASSKVGTKANYGYTF.

V and J are TRBV7-9 and TRBJ2-1; D tentatively reads TRBD1 or TRBD2 (5 bases each). CDR1 and CDR2 (germline): SEHNR, FQNEAQ (reference sequence). The CDR3 contains 13 residues. V was cut by 6 bases and J by 4 bases, with 10 bases left in between. CDR3 nucleotides: TGTGCCAGCAGTGGGGACGGTTACAATGAGCAGTTCTTC. This encodes CASSGDGYNEQFF.

On this clonotype itself: With a much larger clone just one base away, this may be a read error. The gene calls are TRBV28 and TRBJ2-1; no firm D call. The CDR3 covers 14 residues. Trimming shortened V by 1 base and J by 4 bases, and 8 bases separated the two germline ends. Germline V gene lookup returns CDR1 MDHEN and CDR2 SYDVKM. In DNA, the CDR3 is TGTGCCAGCAGTTTATTCGACCAGTACAATGAGCAGTTCTTC. Translating it yields CASSLFDQYNEQFF.

This clonotype has more than one count but fewer than ten. This may stem from a read error, because a much larger clone lies one nucleotide away. The rearrangement links TRBV29-1 to TRBJ2-3; unclear D gene. Deletions cut 8 bases from V and 4 bases from J, with 13 bases between. The length of the CDR3 is 12 residues. Germline CDR1 and CDR2: SQVTM and ANQGSEA. In DNA form, the CDR3 reads TGCAGCCTAACGAGAAAAGCAGATACGCAGTATTTT. Its translation is CSLTRKADTQYF.

The rearrangement joins TRBV5-1 to TRBJ2-2; maybe TRBD2 (6 bases). Germline V gene sequence: CDR1 SGHRS, CDR2 YFSETQ. Between the trimmed V and J ends, which lost 4 bases and 1 base, there was a span of 14 bases. There are 16 residues in the CDR3. The DNA for the CDR3 is TGCGCCAGCAGCCTCGAAGGGGACTGGAACACCGGGGAGCTGTTTTTT. Protein product: CASSLEGDWNTGELFF.

The chain is built from TRBV2 and TRBJ2-5, with D possibly matching TRBD1 (6 bases). CDR3 length: 14 amino acids. V dropped 8 bases and J dropped 5 bases, with 18 bases sitting between them. In germline, CDR1 is SNHLY, CDR2 FYNNEI. The CDR3 DNA sequence: TGTGCCAGCTCGCGACAGGCGGTCCGGGAGACCCAGTACTTC. It codes for CASSRQAVRETQYF.

This clonotype came up a few times. With a much larger clone just one base away, this may be a read error. The chain has TRBV10-3 and TRBJ2-5, with TRBD2 matching over 13 bases. The CDR3 length is 14 residues. The germline CDR1 and CDR2 sequences are ENHRY and SYGVKD. The junction had 7 bases not matched to a gene; V was cut back by 4 bases and J by 11 bases. The CDR3 coding sequence is TGTGCCATCAGTGGCGGACTAGCGGGAGTAGAGCAGTACTTC. This codes for CAISGGLAGVEQYF.

This clonotype was recorded many times. V and J are TRBV7-3 and TRBJ2-1, with 8 bases matching TRBD1. CDR1 and CDR2 from the germline V gene are SGHTA and FQGTGA. The CDR3 has 14 residues. V dropped 3 bases and J dropped 9; count of bases not matched to a gene: 7. As DNA, the CDR3 is TGTGCCAGCAGCTTTGGGGGTCAGGGGGCTGAGCAGTTCTTC. Translated, it gives CASSFGGQGAEQFF.

This clonotype has a single count. The chain recombines TRBV2 with TRBJ1-1, with 7 bases fitting TRBD1. The CDR3 is made up of 13 amino acids. V gave up 8 bases and J gave up 4 bases; unmatched junction bases: 7. Germline V lookup: CDR1 SNHLY, CDR2 FYNNEI. CDR3 protein: CASGGGQFTEAFF. The CDR3 nucleotides are TGTGCCAGCGGGGGGGGACAGTTCACTGAAGCTTTCTTT. The whole variable domain, filled in from reference TRBV2 and TRBJ1-1, reads EPEVTQTPSHQVTQMGQEVILRCVPISNHLYFYWYRQILGQKVEFLVSFYNNEISEKSEIFDDQFSVERPDGSNFTLKIRSTKLEDSAMYFCASGGGQFTEAFFGQGTRLTVV.

This clonotype was seen a few times. A much larger clonotype is one base distant, so this may be a read error. The V call is TRBV5-1, the J call TRBJ2-5; 9 bases map to TRBD1. The germline V gene encodes CDR1 SGHRS and CDR2 YFSETQ. CDR3 length equals 13 residues. With 6 bases clipped from V and 11 bases from J, the junction kept 11 bases outside the gene matches. CDR3 bases: TGCGCCAGCACTTTGGGACAGGGCAATGAGCAGTACTTC. Its translation: CASTLGQGNEQYF.

The chain uses TRBV6-2 or TRBV6-3 and TRBJ2-7; D is unclear. The CDR3 spans 18 residues. V lost 6 bases, J lost 5 bases, and 29 bases lay in between. CDR1 and CDR2 (germline): MNHEY, SVGEGT. CDR3 sequence reads: CASSRPMGLAGTNHEQYF. CDR3 bases: TGTGCCAGCAGCCGCCCCATGGGGTTAGCTGGAACCAACCACGAGCAGTACTTC.

Only a few counts were recorded for this clonotype. The genes are TRBV24-1 and TRBJ2-2; weak D call: TRBD1 (6 bases). The V and J ends lost 5 bases and 5 bases respectively, with 17 bases between them. Looked up from germline, CDR1 is KGHDR and CDR2 is SFDVKD. The CDR3 is 16 residues long. The CDR3 DNA reads as TGTGCCACCAGTGGGCCCGGTCAGGGGATGACCGGGGAGCTGTTTTTT. It yields the protein CATSGPGQGMTGELFF.

This clonotype was detected once. The V and J genes are TRBV20-1 and TRBJ2-3, with 9 bases fitting TRBD2. The ends lost 4 bases at V and 2 bases at J; junction bases unmatched: 4. CDR1 is DFQATT, CDR2 SNEGSKA, per germline (reference sequence). The CDR3 consists of 14 residues. The CDR3, as DNA: TGCAGTGCTAAAGCGGGAGGCCCCACAGATACGCAGTATTTT. Translated, it gives CSAKAGGPTDTQYF.

The CDR3 reads CASSDLAGGPHEQFF. In DNA, the CDR3 is TGTGCCAGCAGTGATCTAGCGGGAGGGCCCCATGAGCAGTTCTTC. This sequence joins TRBV2 and TRBJ2-1, with 12 bases identical to TRBD2. V lost 3 bases, J lost 8 bases, and 5 bases stayed unmatched. The CDR3 loop spans 15 amino acids. The germline V gene has CDR1 SNHLY and CDR2 FYNNEI. Combining the CDR3 with reference TRBV2 and TRBJ2-1 gives the whole variable domain EPEVTQTPSHQVTQMGQEVILRCVPISNHLYFYWYRQILGQKVEFLVSFYNNEISEKSEIFDDQFSVERPDGSNFTLKIRSTKLEDSAMYFCASSDLAGGPHEQFFGPGTRLTVL.

For this clonotype: Without the conserved terminal phenylalanine or tryptophan, this CDR3 likely stems from a read error. The CDR3: CASSPQGGTEAFL. The CDR3 nucleotides are TGTGCCAGCTCACCACAGGGGGGAACTGAAGCTTTCCTT. The rearrangement links TRBV18 to TRBJ1-1; possibly TRBD1 for D (6 bases). Between the trimmed V and J ends, which lost 1 base and 5 bases, there was a span of 8 bases. CDR1 and CDR2 (germline): KGHSH, LQKENI. This CDR3 spans 13 amino acids.